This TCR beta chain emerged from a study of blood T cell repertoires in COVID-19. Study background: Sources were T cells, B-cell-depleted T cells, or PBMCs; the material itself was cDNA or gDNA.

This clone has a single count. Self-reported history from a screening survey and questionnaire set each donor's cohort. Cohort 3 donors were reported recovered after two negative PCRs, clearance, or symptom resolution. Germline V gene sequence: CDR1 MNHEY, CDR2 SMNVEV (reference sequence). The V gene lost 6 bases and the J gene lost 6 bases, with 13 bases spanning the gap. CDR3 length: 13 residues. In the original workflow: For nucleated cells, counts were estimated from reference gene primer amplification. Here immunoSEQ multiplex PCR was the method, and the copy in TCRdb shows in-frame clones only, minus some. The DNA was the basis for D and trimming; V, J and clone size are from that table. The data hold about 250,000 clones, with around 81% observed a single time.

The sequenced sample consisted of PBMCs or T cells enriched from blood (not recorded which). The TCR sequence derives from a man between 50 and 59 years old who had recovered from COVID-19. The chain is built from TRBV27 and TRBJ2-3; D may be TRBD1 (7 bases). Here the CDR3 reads CASREQGRDTQYF. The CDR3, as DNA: TGTGCCAGCAGGGAACAGGGGAGGGATACGCAGTATTTT.